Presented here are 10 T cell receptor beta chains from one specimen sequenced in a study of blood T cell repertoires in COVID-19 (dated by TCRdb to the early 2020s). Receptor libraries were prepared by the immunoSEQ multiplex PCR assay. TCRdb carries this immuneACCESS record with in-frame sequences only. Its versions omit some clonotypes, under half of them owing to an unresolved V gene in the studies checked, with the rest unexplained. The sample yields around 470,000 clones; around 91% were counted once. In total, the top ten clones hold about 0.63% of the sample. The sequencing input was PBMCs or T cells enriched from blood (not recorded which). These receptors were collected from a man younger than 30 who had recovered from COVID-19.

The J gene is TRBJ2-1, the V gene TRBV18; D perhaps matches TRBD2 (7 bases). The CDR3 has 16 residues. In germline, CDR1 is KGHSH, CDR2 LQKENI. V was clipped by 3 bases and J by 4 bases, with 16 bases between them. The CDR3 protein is CASSPGASGRYNEQFF. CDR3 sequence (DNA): TGTGCCAGCTCACCGGGGGCTAGCGGAAGATACAATGAGCAGTTCTTC.

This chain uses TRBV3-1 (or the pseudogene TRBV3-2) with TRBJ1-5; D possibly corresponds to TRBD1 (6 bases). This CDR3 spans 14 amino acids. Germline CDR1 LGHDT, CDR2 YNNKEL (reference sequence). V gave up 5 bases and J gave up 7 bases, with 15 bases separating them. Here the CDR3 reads CASSGTHRAQPQHF. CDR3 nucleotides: TGTGCCAGCAGCGGGACCCACAGGGCCCAGCCCCAGCATTTT.

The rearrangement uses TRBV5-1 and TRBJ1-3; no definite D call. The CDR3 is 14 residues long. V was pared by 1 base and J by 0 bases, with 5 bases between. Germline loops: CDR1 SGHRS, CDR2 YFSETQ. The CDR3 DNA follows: TGCGCCAGCAGCTTGAGCACCTCTGGAAACACCATATATTTT. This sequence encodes CASSLSTSGNTIYF.

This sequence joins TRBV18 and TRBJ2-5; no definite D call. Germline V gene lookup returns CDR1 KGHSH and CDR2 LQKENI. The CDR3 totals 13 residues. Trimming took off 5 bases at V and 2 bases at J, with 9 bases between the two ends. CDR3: CASSVSEQETQYF. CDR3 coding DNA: TGTGCCAGCTCAGTAAGCGAACAAGAGACCCAGTACTTC.

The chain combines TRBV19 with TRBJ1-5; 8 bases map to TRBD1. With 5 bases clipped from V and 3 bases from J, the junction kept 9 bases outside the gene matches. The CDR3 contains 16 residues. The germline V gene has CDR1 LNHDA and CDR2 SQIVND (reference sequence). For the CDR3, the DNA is TGTGCCAGTAGTCCCCGCGACAGGGGATCCAATCAGCCCCAGCATTTT. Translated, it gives CASSPRDRGSNQPQHF.

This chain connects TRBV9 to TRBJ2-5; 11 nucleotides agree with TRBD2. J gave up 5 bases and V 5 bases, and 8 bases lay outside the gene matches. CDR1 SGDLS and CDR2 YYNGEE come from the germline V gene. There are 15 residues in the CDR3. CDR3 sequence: CASSDTSGSWETQYF. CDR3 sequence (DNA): TGTGCCAGCAGTGATACTAGCGGGAGTTGGGAGACCCAGTACTTC.

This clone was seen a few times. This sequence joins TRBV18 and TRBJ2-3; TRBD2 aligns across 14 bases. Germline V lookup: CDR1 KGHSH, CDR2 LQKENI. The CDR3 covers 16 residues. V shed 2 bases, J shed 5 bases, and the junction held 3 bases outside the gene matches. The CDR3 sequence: CASSPGTSGRGDTQYF. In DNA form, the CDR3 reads TGTGCCAGCTCACCAGGGACTAGCGGGAGAGGAGATACGCAGTATTTT.

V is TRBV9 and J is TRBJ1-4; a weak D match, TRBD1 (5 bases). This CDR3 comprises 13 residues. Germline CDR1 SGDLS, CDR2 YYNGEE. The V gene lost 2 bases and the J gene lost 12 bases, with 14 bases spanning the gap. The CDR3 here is CASSVDSRSQLFF. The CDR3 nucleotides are TGTGCCAGCAGCGTCGACAGCCGGTCGCAACTGTTTTTT.

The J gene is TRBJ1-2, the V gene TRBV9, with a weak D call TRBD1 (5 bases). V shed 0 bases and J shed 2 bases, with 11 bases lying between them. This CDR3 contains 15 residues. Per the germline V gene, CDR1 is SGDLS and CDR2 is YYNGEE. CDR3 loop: CASSVGVTVNYGYTF. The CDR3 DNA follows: TGTGCCAGCAGCGTAGGGGTGACAGTGAACTATGGCTACACCTTC.

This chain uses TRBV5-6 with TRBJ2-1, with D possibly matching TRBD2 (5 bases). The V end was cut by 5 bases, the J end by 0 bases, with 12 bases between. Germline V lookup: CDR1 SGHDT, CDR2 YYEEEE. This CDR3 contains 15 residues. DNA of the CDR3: TGTGCCAGCAGGCCTAGAGGGAGCTCCTACAATGAGCAGTTCTTC. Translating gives CASRPRGSSYNEQFF.